These 30 T cell receptor beta chains originate from one sample sequenced in a study of shared clonotypes between healthy human individuals. Using immunoSEQ multiplex PCR, the repertoire was profiled, and TCRdb retains in-frame clones only, with some absent. The profile shows 650,000 to 700,000 clones, about 92% of them singletons. Sequenced: memory CD8+ T cells from PBMCs. Noted subset: CD45RO+ cells pooled with CCR7-negative TemRA cells. These receptor sequences come from a young man in good health. Some clones in this sample may be carry-over from other donors' samples.

CDR3 nucleotides: TGTGCCAGCAGTATTCGGGTGGACACTGAAGCTTTCTTT. Translated, it gives CASSIRVDTEAFF. This chain connects TRBV7-9 to TRBJ1-1; the D is unclear. The germline gives CDR1 SEHNR, CDR2 FQNEAQ (reference sequence). The CDR3 sequence is 13 residues long. With 6 bases removed from V and 3 bases from J, the gap between germline ends came to 11 bases.

The V gene is TRBV27, the J gene TRBJ2-1, with D uncertain. Trimming removed 2 bases at V and 6 bases at J, with 11 bases between. The CDR3 runs 14 residues. CDR1 MNHEY and CDR2 SMNVEV come from the germline V gene (reference sequence). This CDR3 is CASSLAHLFNEQFF. Here the CDR3 DNA reads TGTGCCAGCAGTTTAGCGCACCTTTTCAATGAGCAGTTCTTC.

The chain couples TRBV20-1 to TRBJ2-1; no definite D call. Germline assignment: CDR1 DFQATT and CDR2 SNEGSKA (reference sequence). The CDR3 is 11 amino acids. Between the trimmed V and J ends, which lost 3 bases and 8 bases, there was a span of 8 bases. The CDR3: CSASSGDEQFF. Written as DNA, the CDR3 is TGCAGTGCTAGTTCGGGTGATGAGCAGTTCTTC.

The chain couples TRBV5-1 to TRBJ2-3, with 8 positions matching TRBD2. CDR1 is SGHRS and CDR2 is YFSETQ in the germline V gene. CDR3 length: 17 residues. Trimming removed 2 bases from V and 1 base from J; junction bases left unmatched: 9. As DNA, the CDR3 is TGCGCCAGCAGCTTTCCCCGACTAGCGCTAGGCACAGATACGCAGTATTTT. Translation gives CASSFPRLALGTDTQYF.

The chain couples TRBV6-5 to TRBJ2-7; TRBD1 aligns across 7 bases. The V segment lost 11 bases and the J segment 2 bases; nucleotides outside the gene matches: 9. The CDR3 length is 13 residues. Germline V gene sequence: CDR1 MNHEY, CDR2 SVGAGI. The CDR3 spells CAAGSGTAYEQYF. CDR3 bases: TGTGCCGCCGGCTCCGGGACAGCCTACGAGCAGTACTTC.

This clone was observed at least ten times. The J gene is TRBJ2-3, the V gene TRBV7-9; 7 bases map to TRBD1. Trimming took 6 bases from V and 0 from J; bases not matched to a gene: 15. Per germline, CDR1 SEHNR and CDR2 FQNEAQ (reference sequence). The CDR3 extends over 18 amino acids. CDR3 protein: CASRSMGAGTASTDTQYF. CDR3 DNA sequence: TGTGCCAGCAGATCGATGGGTGCCGGGACAGCGAGCACAGATACGCAGTATTTT.

V gene TRBV6-5 combines with J gene TRBJ2-7; 7 nucleotides line up with TRBD1. The CDR3 length is 14 residues. The V gene's germline CDR1 is MNHEY and CDR2 SVGAGI. V was clipped by 7 bases and J by 4 bases; unmatched bases: 10. The CDR3 DNA is TGTGCCAGCACCGATCGGACAGGTCGTTACGAGCAGTACTTC. Translated: CASTDRTGRYEQYF.

The chain carries TRBV11-1 and TRBJ2-2, with TRBD2 matching 8 bases. The CDR3 is 18 residues long. The J segment lost 0 bases and the V segment lost 6 bases, leaving 12 bases of the junction unmatched. Germline V gene data show CDR1 as SGHAT and CDR2 as FQDESV (reference sequence). The CDR3 DNA reads as TGTGCCAGCAGTCCACGGGCTAGCGGGCCGGCGAACACCGGGGAGCTGTTTTTT. The encoded protein is CASSPRASGPANTGELFF.

This clone was detected a few times. V is TRBV7-9 and J is TRBJ1-2; 7 bases fit TRBD1. CDR3 length: 15 residues. CDR1 SEHNR and CDR2 FQNEAQ come from the germline V gene (reference sequence). The V segment lost 5 bases and the J segment 4 bases; nucleotides outside the gene matches: 10. The CDR3 region has the DNA TGTGCCAGCAGCGTCCGACAGGGCACGGGCTATGGCTACACCTTC. Translation: CASSVRQGTGYGYTF.

The chain uses TRBV10-3 and TRBJ2-1; D might be TRBD2 (5 bases). Germline V gene sequence: CDR1 ENHRY, CDR2 SYGVKD. CDR3 length equals 14 residues. Trimming shortened V by 8 bases and J by 0 bases, and 11 bases separated the two germline ends. The CDR3 bases are TGTGCCATCGGAGGCGTACTCTCCTACAATGAGCAGTTCTTC. It codes for CAIGGVLSYNEQFF.

This clone was observed a single time. The genes are TRBV5-4 and TRBJ2-5, with TRBD2 matching 11 bases. The V gene end was trimmed by 7 bases and the J gene end by 1 base; junction bases not matched to a gene: 6. Germline V gene data show CDR1 as SGHNT and CDR2 as YYREEE (reference sequence). The length of the CDR3 is 15 residues. Here the CDR3 reads CASGSGRGPQETQYF. The CDR3 nucleotides are TGTGCCAGCGGTAGCGGGAGGGGACCCCAAGAGACCCAGTACTTC. Combining the CDR3 with reference TRBV5-4 and TRBJ2-5 gives the whole variable domain ETGVTQSPTHLIKTRGQQVTLRCSSQSGHNTVSWYQQALGQGPQFIFQYYREEENGRGNFPPRFSGLQFPNYSSELNVNALELDDSALYLCASGSGRGPQETQYFGPGTRLLVL.

CDR3 region: CASSLSVYASTPQYF. CDR3 in DNA: TGTGCCAGCAGCTTAAGTGTTTACGCGAGTACGCCCCAGTACTTC. V and J are TRBV11-2 and TRBJ2-5; D gene unclear. Per germline, CDR1 SGHAT and CDR2 FQNNGV. V was pared by 2 bases and J by 9 bases, with 19 bases between. The CDR3 has 15 amino acids.

The CDR3 protein is CAWSGTRYYEQYF. The DNA for the CDR3 is TGTGCCTGGAGTGGGACACGGTACTACGAGCAGTACTTC. The chain joins TRBV30 to TRBJ2-7; D is perhaps TRBD1 (5 bases). V lost 1 base to trimming and J lost 3 bases, with 10 bases between them. The CDR3 sequence is 13 residues long. CDR1 and CDR2 (germline): GTSNPN, SVGIG (reference sequence).

The chain recombines TRBV7-6 with TRBJ2-3; 9 nucleotides agree with TRBD2. The V and J ends lost 2 bases and 0 bases, in that order; junction bases with no gene match: 6. The CDR3 length is 17 residues. Germline CDR1 reads SGHVS; CDR2 reads FNYEAQ. The DNA for the CDR3 is TGTGCCAGCAGCTTAACATCTAGCGGGACTAGCACAGATACGCAGTATTTT. This translates into CASSLTSSGTSTDTQYF. The variable domain in full, completed from reference TRBV7-6 and TRBJ2-3, reads GAGVSQSPRYKVTKRGQDVALRCDPISGHVSLYWYRQALGQGPEFLTYFNYEAQQDKSGLPNDRFSAERPEGSISTLTIQRTEQRDSAMYRCASSLTSSGTSTDTQYFGPGTRLTVL.

V is TRBV14 and J is TRBJ1-3; a weak D match, TRBD1 (6 bases). The CDR3 has 18 residues. Trimming removed 4 bases from V and 0 bases from J, with 19 bases in between. The germline V gene has CDR1 SGHDN and CDR2 FVKESK. The chain's CDR3 is CASSPWDTPGSSGNTIYF. The DNA of the CDR3 is TGTGCCAGCAGCCCGTGGGACACTCCGGGAAGCTCTGGAAACACCATATATTTT.

The chain carries TRBV13 and TRBJ1-1; the D is unclear. Trimming removed 1 base from V and 5 bases from J, with 8 bases in between. CDR1 and CDR2 (germline): PRHDT, FYEKMQ (reference sequence). The CDR3 runs to 13 residues. The CDR3 DNA follows: TGTGCCAGCAGCTTAGCTTGGGATACTGAAGCTTTCTTT. Translated: CASSLAWDTEAFF. Supplemented by reference TRBV13 and TRBJ1-1, the full variable domain reads AAGVIQSPRHLIKEKRETATLKCYPIPRHDTVYWYQQGPGQDPQFLISFYEKMQSDKGSIPDRFSAQQFSDYHSELNMSSLELGDSALYFCASSLAWDTEAFFGQGTRLTVV.

The chain carries TRBV6-5 and TRBJ2-7, with D possibly being TRBD2 (6 bases). The germline V gene has CDR1 MNHEY and CDR2 SVGAGI. The length of the CDR3 is 16 residues. V gave up 4 bases and J gave up 10 bases, with 26 bases separating them. CDR3 residues: CASSLIFPGGGVSQYF. DNA for the CDR3: TGTGCCAGCAGTTTAATATTCCCCGGTGGCGGGGTCTCACAGTACTTC.

The count of this clone is one. J is TRBJ2-7 and V is TRBV7-9; maybe TRBD2 (6 bases). The CDR3 has 14 amino acids. CDR1 is SEHNR, CDR2 FQNEAQ, per germline (reference sequence). V lost 3 bases, J lost 2 bases, and 11 bases lay in between. The CDR3 DNA sequence: TGTGCCAGCAGCTTTGCGGGACCCACCTACGAGCAGTACTTC. It specifies CASSFAGPTYEQYF.

J is TRBJ1-5 and V is TRBV15; D unresolved. Deletions cut 3 bases from V and 2 bases from J, with 17 bases between. The CDR3 is 17 amino acids. Germline V lookup: CDR1 LNHNV, CDR2 YYDKDF (reference sequence). The CDR3 bases are TGTGCCACCAGCAGCGGGATCTACGAGGTTGGCAATCAGCCCCAGCATTTT. Its translation is CATSSGIYEVGNQPQHF.

Concerning this clone: The junction differs from germline at one of its ends, possibly a read error. The chain links TRBV20-1 to TRBJ2-5; D might be TRBD2 (6 bases). The CDR3 spans 9 residues. Germline V lookup: CDR1 DFQATT, CDR2 SNEGSKA (reference sequence). This CDR3 reads CSAIRDSHF. For the CDR3, the DNA is TGCAGTGCTATCAGGGACTCCCACTTC.

This clone was picked up one time. This rearrangement joins TRBV27 to TRBJ2-1; D ambiguous. The CDR3 is 15 residues long. CDR1 and CDR2 (germline): MNHEY, SMNVEV (reference sequence). The V gene lost 2 bases and the J gene lost 4 bases, with 12 bases spanning the gap. The CDR3 sequence is CASSLIQSPYNEQFF. CDR3 bases: TGTGCCAGCAGTTTAATACAGAGTCCTTACAATGAGCAGTTCTTC.

This clone has a single count. This chain connects TRBV2 to TRBJ2-7, with TRBD2 matching 9 bases. Trimming removed 0 bases from V and 0 bases from J; junction bases left unmatched: 6. CDR1 is SNHLY and CDR2 is FYNNEI in the germline V gene. There are 17 residues in the CDR3. The CDR3 here is CASSEARVAGASYEQYF. CDR3 in DNA: TGTGCCAGCAGTGAAGCGAGGGTAGCGGGAGCCTCCTACGAGCAGTACTTC.

The chain is built from TRBV28 and TRBJ1-5; TRBD1 might be the D (6 bases). Germline V CDR1 and CDR2: MDHEN, SYDVKM. This CDR3 is 16 amino acids long. V was pared by 5 bases and J by 7 bases, with 21 bases between. The CDR3 nucleotides read TGTGCCAGCAGTCCCATGGGGGGGACACTGGGGCAGCCCCAGCATTTT. It encodes CASSPMGGTLGQPQHF.

V gene TRBV27 combines with J gene TRBJ2-7; TRBD1 matches 8 bases. Per the germline V gene, CDR1 is MNHEY and CDR2 is SMNVEV (reference sequence). There are 15 residues in the CDR3. Trimming cost V 4 bases and J 4 bases; bases outside gene matches: 9. CDR3 amino acids: CASSSRDRSGYEQYF. CDR3 bases: TGTGCCAGCAGTTCCCGGGACAGGTCAGGGTACGAGCAGTACTTC.

V and J are TRBV28 and TRBJ2-5, with 10 positions matching TRBD2. Per germline, CDR1 MDHEN and CDR2 SYDVKM. The CDR3 extends over 17 amino acids. Trimming removed 1 base from V and 5 bases from J; junction bases left unmatched: 10. CDR3 protein: CASSLFLAGEKGETQYF. In DNA, the CDR3 is TGTGCCAGCAGTTTATTCCTAGCGGGAGAGAAGGGCGAGACCCAGTACTTC.

V is TRBV6-6 and J is TRBJ2-5; D is tentatively TRBD1 or TRBD2 (5 bases each). V lost 8 bases and J 5 bases, leaving 18 bases between the germline ends. This CDR3 contains 14 residues. Germline values: CDR1 MNHNY, CDR2 SVGAGI (reference sequence). The CDR3 DNA sequence: TGTGCCAGCTCATTGGCCGGGACCTTTGAGACCCAGTACTTC. As protein: CASSLAGTFETQYF.

This clone occurred once. This sample includes further DNA sequences coding for the same CDR3. The V and J genes are TRBV5-1 and TRBJ2-7; D is unresolved. The germline V gene has CDR1 SGHRS and CDR2 YFSETQ. Trimming shortened V by 1 base and J by 1 base, and 6 bases separated the two germline ends. The length of the CDR3 is 13 residues. The CDR3 DNA is TGCGCCAGCAGCTTGACACCTTCCTACGAGCAGTACTTC. Translation gives CASSLTPSYEQYF. Full variable domain (rest looked up from reference TRBV5-1 and TRBJ2-7): KAGVTQTPRYLIKTRGQQVTLSCSPISGHRSVSWYQQTPGQGLQFLFEYFSETQRNKGNFPGRFSGRQFSNSRSEMNVSTLELGDSALYLCASSLTPSYEQYFGPGTRLTVT.

This clone is a singleton in its sample. The chain carries TRBV4-1 and TRBJ1-5; D gene ambiguous. Trimming took 0 bases from V and 7 from J, leaving 16 bases between them. The CDR3 has 16 amino acids. CDR1 MGHRA and CDR2 YSYEKL come from the germline V gene. As DNA, the CDR3 is TGCGCCAGCAGCCAAGACCCGGGGTGGGGAATACAGCCCCAGCATTTT. Residues: CASSQDPGWGIQPQHF.

In regard to this clone: A read error may explain this, as a much larger clone is one base away. The rearrangement uses TRBV28 and TRBJ2-7, with a possible D match to TRBD1 (5 bases). This CDR3 region has 14 residues. V was cut by 6 bases and J by 9 bases, with 21 bases left in between. Germline V gene lookup returns CDR1 MDHEN and CDR2 SYDVKM. The CDR3 sequence: CASSIMSAQGGQYF. The CDR3 DNA follows: TGTGCCAGCAGCATTATGTCCGCCCAGGGCGGGCAGTACTTC.

This clone was seen more than once but under ten times. This chain connects TRBV29-1 to TRBJ1-1; D ambiguous. The CDR3 consists of 13 residues. Germline V gene lookup returns CDR1 SQVTM and CDR2 ANQGSEA. Trimming took 7 bases from V and 1 from J, leaving 13 bases between them. This chain's CDR3 is CSEIVEGNTEAFF. CDR3 in DNA: TGCAGCGAGATAGTAGAAGGGAACACTGAAGCTTTCTTT.